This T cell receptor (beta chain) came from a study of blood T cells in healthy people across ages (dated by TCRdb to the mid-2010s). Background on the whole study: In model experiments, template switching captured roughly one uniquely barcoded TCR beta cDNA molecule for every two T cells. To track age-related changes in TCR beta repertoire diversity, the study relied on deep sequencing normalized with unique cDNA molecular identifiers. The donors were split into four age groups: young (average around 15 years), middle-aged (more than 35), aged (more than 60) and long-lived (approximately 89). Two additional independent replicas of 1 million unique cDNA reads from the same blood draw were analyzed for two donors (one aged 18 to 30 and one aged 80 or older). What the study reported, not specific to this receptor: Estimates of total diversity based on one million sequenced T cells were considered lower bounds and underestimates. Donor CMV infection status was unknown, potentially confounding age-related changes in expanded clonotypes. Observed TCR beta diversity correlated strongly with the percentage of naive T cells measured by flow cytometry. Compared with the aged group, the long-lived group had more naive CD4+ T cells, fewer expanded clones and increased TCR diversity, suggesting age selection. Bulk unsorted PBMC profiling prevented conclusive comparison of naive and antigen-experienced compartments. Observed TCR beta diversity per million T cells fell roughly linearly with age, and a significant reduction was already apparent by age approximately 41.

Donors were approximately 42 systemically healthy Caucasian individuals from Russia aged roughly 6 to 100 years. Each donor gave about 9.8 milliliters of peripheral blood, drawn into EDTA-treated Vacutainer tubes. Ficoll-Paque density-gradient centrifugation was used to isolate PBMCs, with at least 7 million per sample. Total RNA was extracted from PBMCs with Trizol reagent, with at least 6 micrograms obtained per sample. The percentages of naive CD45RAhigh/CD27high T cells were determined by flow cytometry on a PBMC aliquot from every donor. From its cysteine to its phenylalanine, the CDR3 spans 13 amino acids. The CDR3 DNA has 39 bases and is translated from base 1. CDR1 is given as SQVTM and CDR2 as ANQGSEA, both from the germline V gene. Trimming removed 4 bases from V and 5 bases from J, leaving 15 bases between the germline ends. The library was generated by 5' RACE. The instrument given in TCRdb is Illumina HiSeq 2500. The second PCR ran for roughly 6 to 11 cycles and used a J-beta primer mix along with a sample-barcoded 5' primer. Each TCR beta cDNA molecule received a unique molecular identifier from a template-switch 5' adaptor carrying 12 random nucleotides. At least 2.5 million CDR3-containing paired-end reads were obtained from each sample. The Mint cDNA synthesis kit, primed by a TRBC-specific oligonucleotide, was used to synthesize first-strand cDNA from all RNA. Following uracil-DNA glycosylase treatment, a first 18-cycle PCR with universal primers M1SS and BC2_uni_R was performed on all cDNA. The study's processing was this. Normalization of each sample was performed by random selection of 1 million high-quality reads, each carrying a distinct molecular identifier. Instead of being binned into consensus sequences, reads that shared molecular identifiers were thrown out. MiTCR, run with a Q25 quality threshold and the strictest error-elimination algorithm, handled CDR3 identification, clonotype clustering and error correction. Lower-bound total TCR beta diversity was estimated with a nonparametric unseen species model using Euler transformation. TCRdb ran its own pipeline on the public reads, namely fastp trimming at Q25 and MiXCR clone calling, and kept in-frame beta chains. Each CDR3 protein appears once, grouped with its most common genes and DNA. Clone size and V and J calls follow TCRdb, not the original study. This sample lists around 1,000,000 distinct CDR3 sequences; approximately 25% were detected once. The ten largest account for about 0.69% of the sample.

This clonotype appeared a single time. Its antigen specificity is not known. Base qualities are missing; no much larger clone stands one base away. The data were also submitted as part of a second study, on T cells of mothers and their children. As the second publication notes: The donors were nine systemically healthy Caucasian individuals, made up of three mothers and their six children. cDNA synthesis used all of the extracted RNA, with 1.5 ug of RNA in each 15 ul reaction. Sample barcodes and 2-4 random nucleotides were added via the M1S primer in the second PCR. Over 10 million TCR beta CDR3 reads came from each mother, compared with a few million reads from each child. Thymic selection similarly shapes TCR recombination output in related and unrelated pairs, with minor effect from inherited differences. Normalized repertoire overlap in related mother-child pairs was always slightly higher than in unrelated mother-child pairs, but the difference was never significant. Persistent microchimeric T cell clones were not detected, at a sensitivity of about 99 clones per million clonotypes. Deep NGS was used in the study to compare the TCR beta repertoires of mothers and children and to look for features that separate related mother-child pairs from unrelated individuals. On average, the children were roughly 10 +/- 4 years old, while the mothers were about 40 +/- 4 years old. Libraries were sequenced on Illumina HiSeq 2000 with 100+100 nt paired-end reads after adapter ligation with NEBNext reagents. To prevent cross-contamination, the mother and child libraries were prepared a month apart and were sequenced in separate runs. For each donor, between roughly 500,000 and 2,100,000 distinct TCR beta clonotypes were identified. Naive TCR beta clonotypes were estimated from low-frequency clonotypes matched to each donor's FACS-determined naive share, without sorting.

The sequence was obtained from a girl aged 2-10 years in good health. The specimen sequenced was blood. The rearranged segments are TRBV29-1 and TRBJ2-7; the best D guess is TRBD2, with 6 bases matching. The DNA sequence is TGCAGCGTTGTGATCGGGAGCAAGAACGAGCAGTACTTC. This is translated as CSVVIGSKNEQYF.